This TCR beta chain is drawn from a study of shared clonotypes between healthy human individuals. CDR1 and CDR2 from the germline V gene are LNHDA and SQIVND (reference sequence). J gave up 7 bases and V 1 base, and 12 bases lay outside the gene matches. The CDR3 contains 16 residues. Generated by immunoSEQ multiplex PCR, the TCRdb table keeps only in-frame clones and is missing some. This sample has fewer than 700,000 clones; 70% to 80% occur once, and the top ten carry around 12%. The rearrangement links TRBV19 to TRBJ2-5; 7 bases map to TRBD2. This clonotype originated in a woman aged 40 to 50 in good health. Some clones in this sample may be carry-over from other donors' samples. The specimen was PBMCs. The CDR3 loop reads CASSIGLAVPRRTQYF. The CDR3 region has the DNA TGTGCCAGTAGTATAGGTCTAGCGGTACCGCGGCGGACCCAGTACTTC.